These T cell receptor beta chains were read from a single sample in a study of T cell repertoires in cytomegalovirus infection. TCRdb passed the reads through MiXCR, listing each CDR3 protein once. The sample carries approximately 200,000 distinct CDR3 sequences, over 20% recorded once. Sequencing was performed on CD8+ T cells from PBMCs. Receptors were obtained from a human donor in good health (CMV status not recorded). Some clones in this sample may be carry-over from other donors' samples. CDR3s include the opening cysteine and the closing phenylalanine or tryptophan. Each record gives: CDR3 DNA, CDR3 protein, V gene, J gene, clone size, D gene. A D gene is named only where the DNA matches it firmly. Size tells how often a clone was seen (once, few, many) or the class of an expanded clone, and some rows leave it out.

DNA: TGTGCCAGCCAAACGGGGGCAATGAGCACCTACGAGCAGTACTTC; CDR3: CASQTGAMSTYEQYF; V: TRBV2; J: TRBJ2-7; size: few; D: NA
DNA: TGTGCCAGCAAATACTCTCCCCTCGGGACTGAAGCTTTCTTT; CDR3: CASKYSPLGTEAFF; V: TRBV6-5; J: TRBJ1-1; size: few; D: NA
DNA: TGTGCCAGCAGTTCCGCCCTTCGGGGCAGGAACACTGAAGCTTTCTTT; CDR3: CASSSALRGRNTEAFF; V: TRBV28; J: TRBJ1-1; size: NA; D: NA
DNA: TGTGCCAGCAGTTTGGTCACTCAGTTCGACAGGGGCGCAACTAATGAAAAACTGTTTTTT; CDR3: CASSLVTQFDRGATNEKLFF; V: TRBV12-3/TRBV12-4; J: TRBJ1-4; size: NA; D: TRBD1
DNA: TGTGCCAGCAGTTACTCAGGGGGGGGGTTCATTGAGCAGTTCTTC; CDR3: CASSYSGGGFIEQFF; V: TRBV6-5; J: TRBJ2-1; size: many; D: NA
DNA: TGTGCCAGCAGCTTAGCGGAATATCCAGGGAACGAGCAGTTCTTC; CDR3: CASSLAEYPGNEQFF; V: TRBV7-6; J: TRBJ2-1; size: NA; D: NA
DNA: TGTGCCAGCAGTTTAATCCAGGGTAATTCACCCCTCCACTTT; CDR3: CASSLIQGNSPLHF; V: TRBV28; J: TRBJ1-6; size: NA; D: NA
DNA: TGTGCCAACAGCCTAGGACCGGGGGGGGCCGTGAAGACCCAGTACTTC; CDR3: CANSLGPGGAVKTQYF; V: TRBV7-9; J: TRBJ2-5; size: NA; D: TRBD2
DNA: TGCAGTGCTAAACCCGCCATCCCGAGGGGGTTATACTACGAGCAGTACTTC; CDR3: CSAKPAIPRGLYYEQYF; V: TRBV20-1; J: TRBJ2-7; size: NA; D: NA
DNA: TGTGCCAGCAGTGTAAGCGGAGCTCAAGAGACCCAGTACTTC; CDR3: CASSVSGAQETQYF; V: TRBV6-1; J: TRBJ2-5; size: NA; D: NA
DNA: TGTGCCAGTAGTATAGAAAGACTAGCAAGGCTCGGGGAGCTGTTTTTT; CDR3: CASSIERLARLGELFF; V: TRBV19; J: TRBJ2-2; size: few; D: TRBD2
DNA: TGTGCCAGCAGTGAGAGGGGGCTTGATGGAAACACCATATATTTT; CDR3: CASSERGLDGNTIYF; V: TRBV2; J: TRBJ1-3; size: few; D: TRBD1
DNA: TGTGCCAGCACCCCTTTTTACGGAGGGATTACGAACACCGGGGAGCTGTTTTTT; CDR3: CASTPFYGGITNTGELFF; V: TRBV7-2; J: TRBJ2-2; size: many; D: NA
DNA: TGTGCCAGCAGCTTGTGGGAGGTCCACGAGCAGTACTTC; CDR3: CASSLWEVHEQYF; V: TRBV5-4; J: TRBJ2-7; size: NA; D: NA
DNA: TGTGCCAGCAGTTTTCAGGGGATGAATTCACCCCTCCACTTT; CDR3: CASSFQGMNSPLHF; V: TRBV12-3/TRBV12-4; J: TRBJ1-6; size: NA; D: NA
DNA: TGCAGCGTTGAAACGCGGGGATACAATGAGCAGTTCTTC; CDR3: CSVETRGYNEQFF; V: TRBV29-1; J: TRBJ2-1; size: NA; D: NA
DNA: TGCAGTGCTAGATTTGTAGCGGGGGCTATAATTGAAGAGACCCAGTACTTC; CDR3: CSARFVAGAIIEETQYF; V: TRBV20-1; J: TRBJ2-5; size: few; D: TRBD2
DNA: TGTGCCAGCAGTAGAACTAGCGTCCGGACCGAGCAGTACTTC; CDR3: CASSRTSVRTEQYF; V: TRBV12-3/TRBV12-4; J: TRBJ2-7; size: NA; D: TRBD2
DNA: TGTGCCAGCAGCTTGTGGCAGTTTAACTATGGCTACACCTTC; CDR3: CASSLWQFNYGYTF; V: TRBV5-4; J: TRBJ1-2; size: NA; D: NA
DNA: TGTGCCAGCAGCCAACCGGGCCCAGATTCACCCCTCCACTTT; CDR3: CASSQPGPDSPLHF; V: TRBV7-2; J: TRBJ1-6; size: NA; D: NA
DNA: TGTGCCAGCAGCGGGGGGACTTGGAGTTACGAAGCTTTCTTT; CDR3: CASSGGTWSYEAFF; V: TRBV9; J: TRBJ1-1; size: once; D: NA
DNA: TGTGCCAGCACTCCCGGGTTACTAGCGGGGGATGAGCAGTTCTTC; CDR3: CASTPGLLAGDEQFF; V: TRBV7-9; J: TRBJ2-1; size: many; D: TRBD2
DNA: TGTGCCAGCAGCCCGACTGACATCCAGATTTATTCACCCCTCCACTTT; CDR3: CASSPTDIQIYSPLHF; V: TRBV7-6; J: TRBJ1-6; size: many; D: NA
DNA: TGTGCCAGCAGTTTATCGACAGGAGTAAATTCACCCCTCCACTTT; CDR3: CASSLSTGVNSPLHF; V: TRBV28; J: TRBJ1-6; size: once; D: NA
DNA: TGTGCCAGCAGTTCAGTTGTCTTCGGGGAGCTGTTTTTT; CDR3: CASSSVVFGELFF; V: TRBV6-5; J: TRBJ2-2; size: NA; D: NA
DNA: TGTGCCAGCAGTTTACGAGGAGCCAATGAGCAGTTCTTC; CDR3: CASSLRGANEQFF; V: TRBV28; J: TRBJ2-1; size: few; D: NA
DNA: TGCAGCGTTGAAAATAGCCATGGCTACACCTTC; CDR3: CSVENSHGYTF; V: TRBV29-1; J: TRBJ1-2; size: NA; D: NA
DNA: TGCAGCGTTGTCAGAGGACAGGGAGGCACTGAAGCTTTCTTT; CDR3: CSVVRGQGGTEAFF; V: TRBV29-1; J: TRBJ1-1; size: once; D: TRBD1
DNA: TGTGCCAGCAGCACTAATGCGGGCAATGAGCAGTTCTTC; CDR3: CASSTNAGNEQFF; V: TRBV5-5; J: TRBJ2-1; size: many; D: NA
DNA: TGCGCCAGCAGCCACCCTGGTGTCCTATCCGGGACAGGGGACGTCAAAAACATTCAGTACTTC; CDR3: CASSHPGVLSGTGDVKNIQYF; V: TRBV4-1; J: TRBJ2-4; size: NA; D: TRBD1
DNA: TGTGCCAGCAGCAGAGGGGGCGCAGGAGGAAACACCATATATTTT; CDR3: CASSRGGAGGNTIYF; V: TRBV7-8; J: TRBJ1-3; size: NA; D: TRBD1
DNA: TGTGCCAGCAGTGGGGGATCCCCATCCTCCAACTATGGCTACACCTTC; CDR3: CASSGGSPSSNYGYTF; V: TRBV11-2; J: TRBJ1-2; size: NA; D: NA
DNA: TGTGCCAGCAGCCGGGACGGATACACCGGGGAGCTGTTTTTT; CDR3: CASSRDGYTGELFF; V: TRBV12-3/TRBV12-4; J: TRBJ2-2; size: NA; D: NA
DNA: TGTGCCAGCACATCCGGGACAGCAGCCTACGAGCAGTACTTC; CDR3: CASTSGTAAYEQYF; V: TRBV6-1; J: TRBJ2-7; size: few; D: TRBD1
DNA: TGTGCCAGCATCGGGACAGGGACGAGCACTGAAGCTTTCTTT; CDR3: CASIGTGTSTEAFF; V: TRBV6-5; J: TRBJ1-1; size: NA; D: TRBD1
DNA: TGTGCCACCAGTGATGCCGACAGGGGATGGAGAGATACGCAGTATTTT; CDR3: CATSDADRGWRDTQYF; V: TRBV24-1; J: TRBJ2-3; size: medium-sized; D: TRBD1
DNA: TGTGCCAGCAGCTCCCGGACAGGGGGCGAAGAGACCCAGTACTTC; CDR3: CASSSRTGGEETQYF; V: TRBV5-6; J: TRBJ2-5; size: few; D: TRBD1
DNA: TGTGCCACCAGCAGAGTCCAGTCCGGGACAGGTTTTTACAATGAGCAGTTCTTC; CDR3: CATSRVQSGTGFYNEQFF; V: TRBV15; J: TRBJ2-1; size: few; D: TRBD1
DNA: TGTGCCAGCAGTGACAGGGGTGTTCAAACTGGAAACACCATATATTTT; CDR3: CASSDRGVQTGNTIYF; V: TRBV2; J: TRBJ1-3; size: NA; D: NA
DNA: TGTGCCAGCAGCGTGGACACCTTTGTCTTCTATGGCTACACCTTC; CDR3: CASSVDTFVFYGYTF; V: TRBV7-9; J: TRBJ1-2; size: many; D: NA
DNA: TGTGCCAGCAGCCAAGATGACTTAGGGGGCAATGAGCAGTTCTTC; CDR3: CASSQDDLGGNEQFF; V: TRBV3-1; J: TRBJ2-1; size: few; D: NA
DNA: TGTGCCAGCAGTTACTCCGAACAGGGCGGCTATGGCTACACCTTC; CDR3: CASSYSEQGGYGYTF; V: TRBV6-2/TRBV6-3; J: TRBJ1-2; size: NA; D: NA
DNA: TGTGCCAGCAGCATTACCGGCGGGGGGGGGGATGAGCAGTTCTTC; CDR3: CASSITGGGGDEQFF; V: TRBV6-1; J: TRBJ2-1; size: few; D: TRBD2
DNA: TGTGCCAGCAGTTCTCTCCTGACAGGGAGGTACGAGCAGTACTTC; CDR3: CASSSLLTGRYEQYF; V: TRBV27; J: TRBJ2-7; size: few; D: NA